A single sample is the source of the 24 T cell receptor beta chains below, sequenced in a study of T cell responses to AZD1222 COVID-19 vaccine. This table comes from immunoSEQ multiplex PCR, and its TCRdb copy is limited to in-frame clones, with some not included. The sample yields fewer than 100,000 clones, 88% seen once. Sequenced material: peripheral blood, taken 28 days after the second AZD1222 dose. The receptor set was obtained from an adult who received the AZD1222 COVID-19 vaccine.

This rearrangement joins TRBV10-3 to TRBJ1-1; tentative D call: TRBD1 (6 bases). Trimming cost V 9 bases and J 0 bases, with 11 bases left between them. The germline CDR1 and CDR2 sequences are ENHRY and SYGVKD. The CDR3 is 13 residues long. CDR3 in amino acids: CAISGTMNTEAFF. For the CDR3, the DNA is TGTGCCATATCCGGGACAATGAACACTGAAGCTTTCTTT.

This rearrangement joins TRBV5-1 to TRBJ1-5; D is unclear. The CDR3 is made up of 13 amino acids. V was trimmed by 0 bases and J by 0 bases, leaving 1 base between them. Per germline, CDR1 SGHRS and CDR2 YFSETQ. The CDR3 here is CASSLVSNQPQHF. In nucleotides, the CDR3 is TGCGCCAGCAGCTTGGTTAGCAATCAGCCCCAGCATTTT.

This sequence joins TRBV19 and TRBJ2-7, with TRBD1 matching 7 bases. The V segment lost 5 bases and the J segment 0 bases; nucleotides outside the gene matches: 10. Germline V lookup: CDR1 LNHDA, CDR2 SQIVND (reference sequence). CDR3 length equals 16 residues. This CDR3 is CASSPRWQGVSYEQYF. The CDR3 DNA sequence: TGTGCCAGTAGTCCCCGGTGGCAGGGGGTCTCCTACGAGCAGTACTTC. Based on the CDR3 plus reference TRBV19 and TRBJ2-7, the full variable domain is DGGITQSPKYLFRKEGQNVTLSCEQNLNHDAMYWYRQDPGQGLRLIYYSQIVNDFQKGDIAEGYSVSREKKESFPLTVTSAQKNPTAFYLCASSPRWQGVSYEQYFGPGTRLTVT.

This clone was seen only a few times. The DNA of the CDR3 is TGTGCCAGCAGTTTATCACAGGGGAGACACTGGGAAGCTTTCTTT. Translating gives CASSLSQGRHWEAFF. J is TRBJ1-1 and V is TRBV27; 7 bases match TRBD1. This CDR3 has 15 amino acids. J lost 8 bases, V lost 0 bases, and 9 bases had no gene match. Germline loops: CDR1 MNHEY, CDR2 SMNVEV (reference sequence).

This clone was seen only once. The CDR3 DNA sequence: TGTGCCAGCAGACTCTTGATGGGCAGGGCACGAATCGGGAATGAGCAGTTCTTC. This sequence encodes CASRLLMGRARIGNEQFF. J is TRBJ2-1 and V is TRBV27, with D possibly matching TRBD1 (5 bases). Germline CDR1 and CDR2: MNHEY and SMNVEV (reference sequence). The V end lost 6 bases, the J end lost 7 bases, and 28 bases lay between the germline ends. CDR3 size: 18 residues.

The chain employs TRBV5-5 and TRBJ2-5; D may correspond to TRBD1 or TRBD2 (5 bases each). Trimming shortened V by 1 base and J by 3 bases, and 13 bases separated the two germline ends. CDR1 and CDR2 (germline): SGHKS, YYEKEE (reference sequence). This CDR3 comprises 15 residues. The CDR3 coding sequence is TGTGCCAGCAGCTTGTCGTCAGGGACGGAAGAGACCCAGTACTTC. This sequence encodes CASSLSSGTEETQYF.

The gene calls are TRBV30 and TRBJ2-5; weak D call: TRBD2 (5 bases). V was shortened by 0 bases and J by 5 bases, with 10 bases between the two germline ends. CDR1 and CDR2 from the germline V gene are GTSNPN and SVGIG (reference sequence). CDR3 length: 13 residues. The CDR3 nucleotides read TGTGCCTGGAGTGTACAAGGCGGGGAGACCCAGTACTTC. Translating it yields CAWSVQGGETQYF.

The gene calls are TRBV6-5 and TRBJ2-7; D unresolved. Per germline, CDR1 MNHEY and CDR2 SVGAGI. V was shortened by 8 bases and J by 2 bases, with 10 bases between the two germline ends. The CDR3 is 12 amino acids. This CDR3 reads CASRGPAYEQYF. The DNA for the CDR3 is TGTGCCAGCCGCGGACCAGCCTACGAGCAGTACTTC.

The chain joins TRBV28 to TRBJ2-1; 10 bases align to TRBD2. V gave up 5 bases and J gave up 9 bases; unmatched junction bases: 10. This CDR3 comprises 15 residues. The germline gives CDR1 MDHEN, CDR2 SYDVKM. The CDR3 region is CASSTSSGRVFEQFF. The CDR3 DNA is TGTGCCAGCAGTACCTCTAGCGGGAGAGTCTTTGAGCAGTTCTTC. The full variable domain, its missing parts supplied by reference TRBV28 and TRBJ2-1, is DVKVTQSSRYLVKRTGEKVFLECVQDMDHENMFWYRQDPGLGLRLIYFSYDVKMKEKGDIPEGYSVSREKKERFSLILESASTNQTSMYLCASSTSSGRVFEQFFGPGTRLTVL.

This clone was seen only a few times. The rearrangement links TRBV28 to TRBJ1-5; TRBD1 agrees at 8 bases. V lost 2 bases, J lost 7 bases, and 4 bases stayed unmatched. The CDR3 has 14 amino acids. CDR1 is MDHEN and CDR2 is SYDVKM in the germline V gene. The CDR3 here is CASSLQGAGQPQHF. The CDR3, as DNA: TGTGCCAGCAGTTTACAGGGGGCGGGGCAGCCCCAGCATTTT.

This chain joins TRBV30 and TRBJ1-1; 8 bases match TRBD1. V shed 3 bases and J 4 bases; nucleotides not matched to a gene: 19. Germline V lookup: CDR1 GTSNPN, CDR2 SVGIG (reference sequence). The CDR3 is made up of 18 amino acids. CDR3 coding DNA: TGTGCCTGGAGGCCACTAACCGGGACAGGTACTTTGGGCACTGAAGCTTTCTTT. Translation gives CAWRPLTGTGTLGTEAFF.

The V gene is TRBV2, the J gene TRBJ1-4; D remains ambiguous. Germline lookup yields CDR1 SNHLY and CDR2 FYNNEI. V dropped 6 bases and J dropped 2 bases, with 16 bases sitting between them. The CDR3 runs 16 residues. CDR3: CASRSDEGGTNEKLFF. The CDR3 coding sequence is TGTGCCAGCAGGAGCGACGAGGGTGGTACTAATGAAAAACTGTTTTTT.

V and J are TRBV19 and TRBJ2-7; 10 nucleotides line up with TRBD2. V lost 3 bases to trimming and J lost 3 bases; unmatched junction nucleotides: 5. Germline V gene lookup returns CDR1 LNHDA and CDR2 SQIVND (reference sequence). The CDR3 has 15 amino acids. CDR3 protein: CASSISRTSGYEQYF. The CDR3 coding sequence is TGTGCCAGTAGTATTAGTAGGACTAGCGGCTACGAGCAGTACTTC. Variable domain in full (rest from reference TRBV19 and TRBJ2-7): DGGITQSPKYLFRKEGQNVTLSCEQNLNHDAMYWYRQDPGQGLRLIYYSQIVNDFQKGDIAEGYSVSREKKESFPLTVTSAQKNPTAFYLCASSISRTSGYEQYFGPGTRLTVT.

CDR3 sequence: CASSPQTSGAYNEQFF. The CDR3 coding sequence is TGTGCCAGCAGCCCCCAGACTAGCGGGGCCTACAATGAGCAGTTCTTC. J is TRBJ2-1 and V is TRBV7-3, with 11 bases that match TRBD2. Germline assignment: CDR1 SGHTA and CDR2 FQGTGA. This CDR3 contains 16 residues. Unmatched junction bases numbered 5, after V lost 5 bases and J lost 2 bases.

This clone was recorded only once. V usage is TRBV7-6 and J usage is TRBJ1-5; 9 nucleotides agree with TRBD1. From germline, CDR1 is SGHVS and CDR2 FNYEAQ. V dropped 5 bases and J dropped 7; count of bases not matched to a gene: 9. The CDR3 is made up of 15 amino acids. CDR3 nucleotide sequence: TGTGCCAGCAGCGAAAACACAGGGGGCCGCCAGCCCCAGCATTTT. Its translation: CASSENTGGRQPQHF.

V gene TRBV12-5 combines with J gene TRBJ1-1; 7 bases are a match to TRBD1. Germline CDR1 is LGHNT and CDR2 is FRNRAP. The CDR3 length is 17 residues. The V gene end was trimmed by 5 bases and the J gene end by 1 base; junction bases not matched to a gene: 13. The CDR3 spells CASGPTGLGSSNTEAFF. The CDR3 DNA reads TGTGCTAGTGGTCCGACAGGGCTCGGGTCCTCGAACACTGAAGCTTTCTTT.

As DNA, the CDR3 is TGTGCCTGGAGTGTAAACAGGGGCACTGAAGCTTTCTTT. This sequence encodes CAWSVNRGTEAFF. The V gene is TRBV30, the J gene TRBJ1-1, with TRBD1 matching 7 bases. J was trimmed by 4 bases and V by 0 bases; bases with no gene match: 2. The CDR3 is made up of 13 amino acids. Germline V CDR1 and CDR2: GTSNPN, SVGIG (reference sequence). The whole variable domain, filled in from reference TRBV30 and TRBJ1-1, reads SQTIHQWPATLVQPVGSPLSLECTVEGTSNPNLYWYRQAAGRGLQLLFYSVGIGQISSEVPQNLSASRPQDRQFILSSKKLLLSDSGFYLCAWSVNRGTEAFFGQGTRLTVV.

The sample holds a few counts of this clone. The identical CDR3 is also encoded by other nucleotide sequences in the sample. This CDR3 is CASSPGQGTYNEQFF. CDR3 DNA: TGCGCCAGCAGCCCGGGACAGGGCACCTACAATGAGCAGTTCTTC. The rearrangement links TRBV5-1 to TRBJ2-1; TRBD1 matches at 9 bases. The V segment lost 4 bases and the J segment 2 bases; nucleotides outside the gene matches: 4. Germline values: CDR1 SGHRS, CDR2 YFSETQ. CDR3 length: 15 amino acids.

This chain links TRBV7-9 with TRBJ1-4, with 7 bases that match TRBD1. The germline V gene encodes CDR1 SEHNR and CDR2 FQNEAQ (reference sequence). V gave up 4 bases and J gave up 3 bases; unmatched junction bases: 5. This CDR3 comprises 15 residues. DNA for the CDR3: TGTGCCAGCAGCTCGACCGGGACAGCTAATGAAAAACTGTTTTTT. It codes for CASSSTGTANEKLFF.

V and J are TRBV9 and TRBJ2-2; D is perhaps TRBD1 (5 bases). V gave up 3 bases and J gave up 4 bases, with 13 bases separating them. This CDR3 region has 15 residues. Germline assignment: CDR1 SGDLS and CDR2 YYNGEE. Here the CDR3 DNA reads TGTGCCAGCAGCGCTCGCAGTCAGGGCACCGGGGAGCTGTTTTTT. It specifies CASSARSQGTGELFF. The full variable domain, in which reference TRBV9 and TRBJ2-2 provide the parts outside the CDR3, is DSGVTQTPKHLITATGQRVTLRCSPRSGDLSVYWYQQSLDQGLQFLIQYYNGEERAKGNILERFSAQQFPDLHSELNLSSLELGDSALYFCASSARSQGTGELFFGEGSRLTVL.

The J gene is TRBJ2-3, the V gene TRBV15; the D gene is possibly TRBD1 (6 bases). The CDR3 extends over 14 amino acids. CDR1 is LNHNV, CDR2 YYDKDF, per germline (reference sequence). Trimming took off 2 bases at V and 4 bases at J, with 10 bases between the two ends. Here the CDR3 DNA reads TGTGCCACCAGCAGATCGACAGGATCAGATACGCAGTATTTT. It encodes CATSRSTGSDTQYF.

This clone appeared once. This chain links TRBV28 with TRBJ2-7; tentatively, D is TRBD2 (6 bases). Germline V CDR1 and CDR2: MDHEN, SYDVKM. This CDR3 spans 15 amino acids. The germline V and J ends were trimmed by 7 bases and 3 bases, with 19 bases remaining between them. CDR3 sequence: CASTTQTDYHYEQYF. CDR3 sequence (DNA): TGTGCCAGCACCACCCAAACGGACTACCACTACGAGCAGTACTTC.

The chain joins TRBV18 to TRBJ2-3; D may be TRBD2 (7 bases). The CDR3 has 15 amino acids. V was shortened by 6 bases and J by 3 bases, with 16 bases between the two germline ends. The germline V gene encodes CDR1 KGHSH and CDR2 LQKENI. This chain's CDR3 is CASSSWGGGTDTQYF. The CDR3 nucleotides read TGTGCCAGCTCTTCTTGGGGGGGCGGAACAGATACGCAGTATTTT.

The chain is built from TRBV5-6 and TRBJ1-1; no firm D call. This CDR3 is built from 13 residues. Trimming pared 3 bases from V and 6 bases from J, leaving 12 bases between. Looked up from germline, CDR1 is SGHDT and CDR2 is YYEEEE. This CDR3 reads CASSSPNNPEAFF. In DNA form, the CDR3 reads TGTGCCAGCAGCTCTCCCAATAACCCTGAAGCTTTCTTT.